The subject of this entry is one T cell receptor beta chain. The record originates from a study of blood T cell repertoires in COVID-19. At the level of the study: Whether acute or convalescent, the COVID-19 samples came from the United States, Italy and Spain. Sources were T cells, B-cell-depleted T cells, or PBMCs; the material itself was cDNA or gDNA.

Authors' analysis steps: How many nucleated cells were present was estimated from reference gene primer amplification. Assay used: immunoSEQ multiplex PCR; TCRdb lists only in-frame clones, some missing. From that table come the V and J calls and clone size; the DNA was used to work out D and trimming. The table lists some 300,000 clones, roughly 86% of them singletons, with around 1% in the top ten. Participants, roughly 18 to 100 years old, spanned 24 US areas. V lost 2 bases to trimming and J lost 4 bases; unmatched junction nucleotides: 3. The CDR3 is 15 residues long. CDR1 SGHTA and CDR2 FQGTGA come from the germline V gene.

This TCR derives from a young woman who had recovered from COVID-19. Sequencing was done on a sample of PBMCs or T cells enriched from blood (not recorded which). This chain uses TRBV7-3 with TRBJ2-3; 10 bases are a match to TRBD2. The CDR3 bases are TGTGCCAGCAGCTTATATGGGACTAGCGCAGATACGCAGTATTTT. Translating it yields CASSLYGTSADTQYF. Supplemented by reference TRBV7-3 and TRBJ2-3, the full variable domain reads GAGVSQTPSNKVTEKGKYVELRCDPISGHTALYWYRQSLGQGPEFLIYFQGTGAADDSGLPNDRFFAVRPEGSVSTLKIQRTERGDSAVYLCASSLYGTSADTQYFGPGTRLTVL.